Below, 17 T cell receptor beta chains from the same sample are listed, as sequenced in a study of blood T cell repertoires in COVID-19. Generated by immunoSEQ multiplex PCR, the TCRdb table keeps only in-frame clones and is missing some. In the table there are around 120,000 clones, roughly 85% of which are singletons. Specimen: peripheral blood. The receptors here all came from a man aged 25-45 years with acute or convalescent COVID-19.

The V gene is TRBV5-8, the J gene TRBJ2-3, with a possible D match to TRBD2 (6 bases). This CDR3 has 14 amino acids. V lost 5 bases and J lost 5, with 15 bases in between. Germline V gives CDR1 SGHTS, CDR2 YDEGEE. This chain's CDR3 is CASREWRGRDTQYF. The CDR3 region has the DNA TGTGCCAGCAGGGAGTGGAGGGGCAGAGATACGCAGTATTTT. Based on the CDR3 plus reference TRBV5-8 and TRBJ2-3, the full variable domain is EAGVTQSPTHLIKTRGQQATLRCSPISGHTSVYWYQQALGLGLQFLLWYDEGEERNRGNFPPRFSGRQFPNYSSELNVNALELEDSALYLCASREWRGRDTQYFGPGTRLTVL.

The rearrangement links TRBV5-1 to TRBJ2-3, with TRBD2 matching 7 bases. There are 16 residues in the CDR3. Germline V gene lookup returns CDR1 SGHRS and CDR2 YFSETQ. Trimming at V came to 1 base and at J to 2 bases, leaving 7 bases not matched to a gene. CDR3 DNA sequence: TGCGCCAGCAGCTTGTGGGCTAGCGGAAACACAGATACGCAGTATTTT. Its protein is CASSLWASGNTDTQYF.

The genes are TRBV2 and TRBJ2-3, with 8 bases that match TRBD2. CDR3 length equals 15 residues. J gave up 4 bases and V 4 bases, and 7 bases lay outside the gene matches. Germline V gives CDR1 SNHLY, CDR2 FYNNEI. The CDR3 nucleotides are TGTGCCAGCAGTGGTGGTCGGGGGGGCCCAGATACGCAGTATTTT. Amino acids: CASSGGRGGPDTQYF. The variable domain in full, with the rest retrieved from reference TRBV2 and TRBJ2-3, is EPEVTQTPSHQVTQMGQEVILRCVPISNHLYFYWYRQILGQKVEFLVSFYNNEISEKSEIFDDQFSVERPDGSNFTLKIRSTKLEDSAMYFCASSGGRGGPDTQYFGPGTRLTVL.

The chain combines TRBV6-4 with TRBJ2-1; 9 bases line up with TRBD1. J lost 6 bases, V lost 2 bases, and 5 bases had no gene match. The CDR3 extends over 15 amino acids. The germline V gene has CDR1 MRHNA and CDR2 SNTAGT. The CDR3 here is CASSDRGQGSNEQFF. For the CDR3, the DNA is TGTGCCAGCAGTGACAGGGGACAGGGCTCCAATGAGCAGTTCTTC.

This clone was seen just once. The chain recombines TRBV5-1 with TRBJ1-4; D is unresolved. CDR3 length: 15 amino acids. Germline assignment: CDR1 SGHRS and CDR2 YFSETQ. Trimming stripped 1 base from V and 0 bases from J, with 7 bases between. This CDR3 is CASSLIPATNEKLFF. Here the CDR3 DNA reads TGCGCCAGCAGCTTGATCCCTGCAACTAATGAAAAACTGTTTTTT.

V gene TRBV18 combines with J gene TRBJ2-1, with D possibly TRBD1 on 6 matching bases. Trimming pared 3 bases from V and 5 bases from J, leaving 14 bases between. CDR1 is KGHSH and CDR2 is LQKENI in the germline V gene. The CDR3 loop spans 15 amino acids. CDR3 sequence reads: CASSPTIQGHNEQFF. The CDR3 DNA reads as TGTGCCAGCTCACCTACGATCCAGGGGCACAATGAGCAGTTCTTC.

Here the CDR3 DNA reads TGCGCCAGCAGCTTGGGGTATGGACTAGCGCCGTACAATGAGCAGTTCTTC. This codes for CASSLGYGLAPYNEQFF. This sequence joins TRBV5-1 and TRBJ2-1; 9 bases map to TRBD2. This CDR3 is 17 amino acids long. With 0 bases clipped from V and 4 bases from J, the junction kept 8 bases outside the gene matches. Germline V gene sequence: CDR1 SGHRS, CDR2 YFSETQ. Complete variable domain (other parts from reference TRBV5-1 and TRBJ2-1): KAGVTQTPRYLIKTRGQQVTLSCSPISGHRSVSWYQQTPGQGLQFLFEYFSETQRNKGNFPGRFSGRQFSNSRSEMNVSTLELGDSALYLCASSLGYGLAPYNEQFFGPGTRLTVL.

The J gene is TRBJ2-1, the V gene TRBV4-1; 7 bases agree with TRBD1. Germline CDR1 is MGHRA and CDR2 is YSYEKL. The CDR3 sequence is 17 residues long. V lost 2 bases, J lost 0 bases, and 7 bases stayed unmatched. The CDR3 reads CASSQYGTAHSYNEQFF. The CDR3 nucleotides are TGCGCCAGCAGCCAATATGGGACAGCCCACTCCTACAATGAGCAGTTCTTC.

The chain employs TRBV4-2 and TRBJ2-2; D is possibly TRBD2 (6 bases). Trimming cost V 2 bases and J 0 bases, with 13 bases left between them. CDR1 is LGHNA and CDR2 is YNFKEQ in the germline V gene. This CDR3 has 17 residues. CDR3 residues: CASSQSLWTTNTGELFF. DNA of the CDR3: TGTGCCAGCAGCCAATCCCTCTGGACTACGAACACCGGGGAGCTGTTTTTT.

The chain is built from TRBV20-1 and TRBJ2-7, with D tentatively TRBD1 (6 bases). Germline CDR1 reads DFQATT; CDR2 reads SNEGSKA (reference sequence). The CDR3 consists of 11 residues. V was trimmed by 6 bases and J by 6 bases, leaving 12 bases between them. CDR3 region: CSALGHSEQYF. Written as DNA, the CDR3 is TGCAGTGCCCTGGGACACTCCGAGCAGTACTTC.

This sequence joins TRBV7-9 and TRBJ2-2, with 8 bases that match TRBD1. Germline values: CDR1 SEHNR, CDR2 FQNEAQ (reference sequence). CDR3 size: 15 residues. J was trimmed by 6 bases and V by 5 bases; bases with no gene match: 8. CDR3 protein: CASSITGGSPGELFF. CDR3 DNA: TGTGCCAGCAGCATAACAGGGGGAAGTCCCGGGGAGCTGTTTTTT.

The CDR3 loop is CASSPGREDPYNEQFF. In nucleotides, the CDR3 is TGTGCCAGCAGTCCCGGGCGGGAGGACCCCTACAATGAGCAGTTCTTC. J is TRBJ2-1 and V is TRBV13; TRBD2 agrees at 8 bases. Germline assignment: CDR1 PRHDT and CDR2 FYEKMQ (reference sequence). CDR3 length: 16 residues. With V trimmed by 6 bases and J by 2 bases, 9 bases remained unmatched.

A single count supports this clone. The gene calls are TRBV6-5 and TRBJ2-1; a possible D gene is TRBD1 (7 bases). The CDR3 covers 16 residues. Germline CDR1 MNHEY, CDR2 SVGAGI. With 4 bases removed from V and 6 bases from J, the gap between germline ends came to 19 bases. The CDR3 region is CASSSNRGLGRNEQFF. The CDR3 DNA reads TGTGCCAGCAGTTCCAACAGGGGACTTGGGCGCAATGAGCAGTTCTTC.

The chain has TRBV19 and TRBJ1-3; 8 nucleotides agree with TRBD1. The CDR3 runs to 16 residues. The trim removed 2 bases at V and 1 base at J, leaving 4 bases unmatched. The germline gives CDR1 LNHDA, CDR2 SQIVND (reference sequence). The CDR3 coding sequence is TGTGCCAGTAGTATAAGGCAGGGGGCTTCTGGAAACACCATATATTTT. Amino acids: CASSIRQGASGNTIYF.

The chain combines TRBV11-2 with TRBJ1-6; 7 bases are a match to TRBD1. Trimming cost V 1 base and J 8 bases; bases outside gene matches: 5. The CDR3 runs to 15 residues. Germline CDR1 reads SGHAT; CDR2 reads FQNNGV. The CDR3 DNA is TGTGCCAGCAGCTTAGGACAGGGTACATATTCACCCCTCCACTTT. Encoded protein: CASSLGQGTYSPLHF.

The chain combines TRBV15 with TRBJ2-1; 7 bases are a match to TRBD2. V dropped 3 bases and J dropped 4; count of bases not matched to a gene: 9. The germline gives CDR1 LNHNV, CDR2 YYDKDF (reference sequence). This CDR3 comprises 16 residues. Here the CDR3 DNA reads TGTGCCACCAGCAGCACCCCTAGCGGAGCTTACAATGAGCAGTTCTTC. This codes for CATSSTPSGAYNEQFF.

This chain connects TRBV11-2 to TRBJ2-5, with D hard to call. Germline loops: CDR1 SGHAT, CDR2 FQNNGV. V was shortened by 2 bases and J by 1 base, with 11 bases between the two germline ends. The CDR3 is 15 residues long. This chain's CDR3 is CASSLNQSPQETQYF. CDR3 DNA: TGTGCCAGCAGCTTAAACCAAAGCCCCCAAGAGACCCAGTACTTC.